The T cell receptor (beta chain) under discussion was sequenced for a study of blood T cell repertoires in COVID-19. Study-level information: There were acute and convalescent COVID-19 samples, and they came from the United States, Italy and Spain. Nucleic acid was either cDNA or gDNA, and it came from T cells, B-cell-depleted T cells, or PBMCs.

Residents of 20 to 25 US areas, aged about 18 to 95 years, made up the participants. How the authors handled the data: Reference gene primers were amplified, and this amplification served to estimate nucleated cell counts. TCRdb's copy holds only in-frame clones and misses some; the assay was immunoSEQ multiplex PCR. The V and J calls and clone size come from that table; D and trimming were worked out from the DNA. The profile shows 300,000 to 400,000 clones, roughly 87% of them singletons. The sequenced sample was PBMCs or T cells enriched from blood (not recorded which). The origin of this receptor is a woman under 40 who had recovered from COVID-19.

CDR3 in DNA: TGTGCCAGCAGTCAGGGACAGGGAAAAGATGGCTACACCTTC. Translation: CASSQGQGKDGYTF. The chain recombines TRBV6-2 or TRBV6-3 with TRBJ1-2; 9 nucleotides agree with TRBD1. The CDR3 is 14 residues long. The V and J ends lost 5 bases and 6 bases, in that order; junction bases with no gene match: 7. Germline CDR1 and CDR2: MNHEY and SVGEGT.